Below are 19 T cell receptor beta chains sequenced from a single sample in a study of T cells in Graves' hyperthyroidism and ophthalmopathy. Amplified regions were TCR beta CDR3 sequences from RNA transcripts. HTBI primers drove first-round RT-PCR of the TCR CDR3. TCRdb redid the calling of the multiplex PCR reads with MiXCR, one entry per CDR3 protein. The top ten hold less than 10% of the sample, which has 300,000 to 450,000 distinct CDR3 sequences, about 13% seen once. Sample: blood. The receptors originated from a woman aged 18-29 years with Graves' hyperthyroidism.

This clonotype appeared a few times. The V gene is TRBV15, the J gene TRBJ2-6, with D perhaps matching TRBD2 (5 bases). V was clipped by 2 bases and J by 0 bases, with 14 bases between them. The germline V gene has CDR1 LNHNV and CDR2 YYDKDF (reference sequence). The CDR3 loop spans 18 amino acids. The CDR3 spells CATSRLTDGSSGANVLTF. The CDR3 nucleotides read TGTGCCACCAGCAGATTGACCGATGGGAGCTCTGGGGCCAACGTCCTGACTTTC.

This clonotype came up many times. The chain is built from TRBV28 and TRBJ1-2; 12 positions agree with TRBD1. Germline V gives CDR1 MDHEN, CDR2 SYDVKM. Losses at the gene ends were 6 bases for V and 5 bases for J; bases not matched to a gene: 10. This CDR3 has 16 amino acids. The CDR3 protein is CASSVEGQGARYGYTF. The CDR3 DNA sequence: TGTGCCAGCAGCGTGGAGGGACAGGGGGCTCGTTATGGCTACACCTTC.

This clonotype was counted at least ten times. This rearrangement joins TRBV7-2 to TRBJ1-5, with D possibly matching TRBD1 (6 bases). The V end was cut by 5 bases, the J end by 3 bases, with 14 bases between. Germline CDR1 is SGHTA and CDR2 is FQGNSA. CDR3 length equals 15 residues. The CDR3 DNA sequence: TGTGCCAGCAGCCCGCAGGGGATTCTCAATCAGCCCCAGCATTTT. Amino acid sequence: CASSPQGILNQPQHF.

This clonotype was counted many times. The CDR3 is CSVEGRGPGEQYF. The CDR3 DNA reads TGCAGCGTTGAAGGCAGGGGGCCCGGAGAGCAGTACTTC. V usage is TRBV29-1 and J usage is TRBJ2-7; 8 nucleotides align to TRBD1. Trimming at V came to 1 base and at J to 7 bases, leaving 6 bases not matched to a gene. Germline V gene lookup returns CDR1 SQVTM and CDR2 ANQGSEA. The CDR3 length is 13 residues.

This clonotype was recorded at least ten times. The chain is built from TRBV2 and TRBJ2-7; 8 bases fit TRBD2. CDR3 length: 18 amino acids. V lost 6 bases to trimming and J lost 3 bases; unmatched junction nucleotides: 19. CDR1 and CDR2 from the germline V gene are SNHLY and FYNNEI. CDR3 bases: TGTGCCAGCAGAAGGACGGGGGGGCCTACCCTAGCCTTCTACGAGCAGTACTTC. Protein product: CASRRTGGPTLAFYEQYF.

This clonotype occurred a few times. V usage is TRBV7-9 and J usage is TRBJ1-3, with D perhaps matching TRBD1 (5 bases). V lost 5 bases and J 1 base, leaving 9 bases between the germline ends. The V gene's germline CDR1 is SEHNR and CDR2 FQNEAQ (reference sequence). The CDR3 length is 14 residues. The CDR3 region is CASSTQVSGNTIYF. CDR3 coding DNA: TGTGCCAGCAGCACACAGGTTTCTGGAAACACCATATATTTT.

In this sample, this clonotype turned up a few times. The chain links TRBV20-1 to TRBJ2-1, with TRBD2 matching over 10 bases. Germline assignment: CDR1 DFQATT and CDR2 SNEGSKA (reference sequence). The CDR3 has 14 amino acids. J was trimmed by 7 bases and V by 4 bases; bases with no gene match: 7. The CDR3 bases are TGCAGTGCTAAAGCGGGGGGGCAATATAATGAGCAGTTCTTC. Translation gives CSAKAGGQYNEQFF.

This clonotype was observed many times. The chain links TRBV20-1 to TRBJ1-2; TRBD1 might be the D (6 bases). Germline CDR1 DFQATT, CDR2 SNEGSKA (reference sequence). The CDR3 is 13 residues long. V lost 6 bases and J 8 bases, leaving 19 bases between the germline ends. The CDR3 region is CSATVFRGGGYTF. As DNA, the CDR3 is TGCAGTGCCACCGTTTTCAGGGGTGGCGGCTACACCTTC.

At least ten counts were recorded for this clonotype. The chain couples TRBV27 to TRBJ2-3, with a possible D match to TRBD2 (6 bases). Per the germline V gene, CDR1 is MNHEY and CDR2 is SMNVEV (reference sequence). The CDR3 is made up of 18 amino acids. Trimming removed 3 bases at V and 3 bases at J, with 22 bases between. The CDR3 sequence: CASSFSPPGGLTTDTQYF. CDR3 DNA sequence: TGTGCCAGCAGTTTCTCCCCTCCTGGGGGACTGACTACAGATACGCAGTATTTT.

About this clonotype itself: A much larger clone lies one base from this, so it may be a read error. The DNA for the CDR3 is TGTGCCAGCAGCTCCCTCGGGGGAAACACCATATATTTT. Translating gives CASSSLGGNTIYF. The chain uses TRBV3-1 and TRBJ1-3; no clear D gene. Germline CDR1 is LGHDT and CDR2 is YNNKEL (reference sequence). V was cut by 5 bases and J by 4 bases, with 9 bases left in between. CDR3 length equals 13 residues.

The sample holds many counts of this clonotype. This chain joins TRBV7-9 and TRBJ2-3; D is possibly TRBD1 (7 bases). CDR1 SEHNR and CDR2 FQNEAQ come from the germline V gene (reference sequence). The CDR3 is 16 amino acids. V was shortened by 4 bases and J by 2 bases, with 16 bases between the two germline ends. DNA for the CDR3: TGTGCCAGCAGCTCCACAGACAGGGAGGCCACAGATACGCAGTATTTT. It encodes CASSSTDREATDTQYF.

As to this clonotype: An end of the junction does not agree with germline; a read error may underlie this. This sequence joins TRBV4-1 and TRBJ2-1, with 8 positions matching TRBD2. The CDR3 is 16 amino acids. CDR1 is MGHRA, CDR2 YSYEKL, per germline. CDR3 sequence reads: CASSQPGTSGYNGQFF. The CDR3 DNA sequence: TGCGCCAGCAGCCAGCCCGGGACTAGTGGCTACAATGGGCAGTTCTTC.

The chain uses TRBV7-8 and TRBJ1-2; D unclear. CDR1 SGHVS and CDR2 FQNEAQ come from the germline V gene. This CDR3 is built from 15 residues. Between the trimmed V and J ends, which lost 5 bases and 4 bases, there was a span of 17 bases. The DNA for the CDR3 is TGTGCCAGCAGCGCTAGACCGGTACTAATCTATGGCTACACCTTC. Its protein is CASSARPVLIYGYTF. Combining the CDR3 with reference TRBV7-8 and TRBJ1-2 gives the whole variable domain GAGVSQSPRYKVAKRGQDVALRCDPISGHVSLFWYQQALGQGPEFLTYFQNEAQLDKSGLPSDRFFAERPEGSVSTLKIQRTQQEDSAVYLCASSARPVLIYGYTFGSGTRLTVV.

This clonotype was seen repeatedly, ten times or more. V is TRBV12-3 or TRBV12-4 and J is TRBJ2-1, with TRBD2 identical over 14 bases. The ends lost 5 bases at V and 7 bases at J; junction bases unmatched: 7. This CDR3 comprises 16 residues. CDR3 coding DNA: TGTGCCAGCAGTCCCCCGGGACTAGCGGGGGCTAATGAGCAGTTCTTC. Residues: CASSPPGLAGANEQFF.

This clonotype has just a few counts. The chain employs TRBV20-1 and TRBJ2-1; 7 nucleotides line up with TRBD2. J lost 5 bases, V lost 5 bases, and 9 bases had no gene match. Germline V gives CDR1 DFQATT, CDR2 SNEGSKA (reference sequence). The CDR3 has 14 residues. CDR3 DNA sequence: TGCAGTGCTCACGGCGGGAGCGCGGACAATGAGCAGTTCTTC. Encoded protein: CSAHGGSADNEQFF.

The rearrangement joins TRBV24-1 to TRBJ2-1, with D possibly matching TRBD1 (5 bases). The CDR3 runs to 14 residues. Germline lookup yields CDR1 KGHDR and CDR2 SFDVKD. V lost 1 base, J lost 12 bases, and 15 bases lay in between. CDR3 residues: CATSDLLGPTRQFF. CDR3 coding DNA: TGTGCCACCAGTGATTTACTGGGGCCAACGAGGCAGTTCTTC.

This clonotype was recorded many times. The chain carries TRBV6-1 and TRBJ2-1, with D possibly TRBD1 on 5 matching bases. The CDR3 sequence is 15 residues long. Germline CDR1 reads MNHNS; CDR2 reads SASEGT. Trimming took 2 bases from V and 8 from J, leaving 16 bases between them. This chain's CDR3 is CASSEWAGLGDEQFF. As DNA, the CDR3 is TGTGCCAGCAGTGAATGGGCAGGGCTTGGGGATGAGCAGTTCTTC.

This clonotype was seen repeatedly, ten times or more. V and J are TRBV14 and TRBJ2-1, with 10 bases lining up with TRBD2. This CDR3 is built from 17 residues. The junction had 9 bases not matched to a gene; V was cut back by 0 bases and J by 7 bases. CDR1 and CDR2 from the germline V gene are SGHDN and FVKESK. The CDR3 nucleotides read TGTGCCAGCAGCCAAGATGACCTAGCGGGAGTGAGTAATGAGCAGTTCTTC. Protein: CASSQDDLAGVSNEQFF.

This clonotype occurred many times. The CDR3 sequence: CATEGGVGDTQYF. The CDR3 region has the DNA TGTGCCACCGAGGGGGGAGTCGGAGATACGCAGTATTTT. The J gene is TRBJ2-3, the V gene TRBV24-1, with D perhaps being TRBD1 or TRBD2 (6 bases each). The CDR3 has 13 amino acids. The germline V gene encodes CDR1 KGHDR and CDR2 SFDVKD. V lost 9 bases and J 5 bases, leaving 14 bases between the germline ends.